The sequence of this T cell receptor (beta chain) was determined in a study of blood T cell repertoires in COVID-19. Germline V gene data show CDR1 as SGHTA and CDR2 as FQGNSA. V lost 0 bases, J lost 4 bases, and 4 bases stayed unmatched. The CDR3 runs to 15 residues. TCRdb's copy holds only in-frame clones and misses some; the assay was immunoSEQ multiplex PCR. The sample includes about 310,000 clones, over 75% of them seen just once. The chain is built from TRBV7-2 and TRBJ2-5; TRBD1 matches at 8 bases. The receptor comes from a man over 45 with active or convalescent COVID-19. The specimen sequenced was peripheral blood. CDR3 in amino acids: CASSLANRGIETQYF. The DNA for the CDR3 is TGTGCCAGCAGCTTAGCGAACAGGGGGATAGAGACCCAGTACTTC.